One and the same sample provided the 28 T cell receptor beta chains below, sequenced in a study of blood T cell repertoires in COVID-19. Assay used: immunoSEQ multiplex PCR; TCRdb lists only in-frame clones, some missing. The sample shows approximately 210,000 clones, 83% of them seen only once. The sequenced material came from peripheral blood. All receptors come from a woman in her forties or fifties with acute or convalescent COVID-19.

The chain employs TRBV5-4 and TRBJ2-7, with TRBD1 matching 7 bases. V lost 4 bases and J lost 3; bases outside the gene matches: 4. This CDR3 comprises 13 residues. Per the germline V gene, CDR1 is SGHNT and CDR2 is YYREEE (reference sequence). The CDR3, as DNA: TGTGCCAGCAGCCAGGGGGATGGCTACGAGCAGTACTTC. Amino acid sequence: CASSQGDGYEQYF.

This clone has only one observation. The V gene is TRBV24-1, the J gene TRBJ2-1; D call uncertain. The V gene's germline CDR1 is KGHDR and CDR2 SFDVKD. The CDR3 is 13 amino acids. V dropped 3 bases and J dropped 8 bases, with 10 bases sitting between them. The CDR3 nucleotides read TGTGCCACCAGTGATCACAGAGTTGATGAGCAGTTCTTC. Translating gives CATSDHRVDEQFF.

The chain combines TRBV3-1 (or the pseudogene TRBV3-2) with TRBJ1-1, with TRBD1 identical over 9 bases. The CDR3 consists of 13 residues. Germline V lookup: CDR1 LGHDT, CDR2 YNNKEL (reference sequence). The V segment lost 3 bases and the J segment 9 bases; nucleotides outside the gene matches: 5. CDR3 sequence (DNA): TGTGCCAGCAGCCAGGCCGGGACAGGGAAAGCTTTCTTT. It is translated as CASSQAGTGKAFF.

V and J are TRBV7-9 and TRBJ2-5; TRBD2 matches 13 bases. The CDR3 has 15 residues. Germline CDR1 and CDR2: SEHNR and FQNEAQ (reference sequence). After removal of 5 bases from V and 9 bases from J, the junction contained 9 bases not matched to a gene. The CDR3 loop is CASSAGTSGVEAQYF. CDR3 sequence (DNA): TGTGCCAGCAGCGCGGGGACTAGCGGGGTGGAGGCCCAGTACTTC.

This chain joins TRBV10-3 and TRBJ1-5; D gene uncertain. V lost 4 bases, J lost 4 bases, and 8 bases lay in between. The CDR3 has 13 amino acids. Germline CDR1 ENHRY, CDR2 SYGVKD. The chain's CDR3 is CAISVNENQPQHF. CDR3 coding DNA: TGTGCCATCAGTGTAAATGAGAATCAGCCCCAGCATTTT.

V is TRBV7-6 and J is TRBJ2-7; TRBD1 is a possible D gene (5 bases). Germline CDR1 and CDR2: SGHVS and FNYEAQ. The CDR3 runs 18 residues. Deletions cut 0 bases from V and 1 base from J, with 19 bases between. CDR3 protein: CASSLAPGLDVISYEQYF. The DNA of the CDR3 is TGTGCCAGCAGCTTAGCCCCAGGGCTAGATGTAATTTCCTACGAGCAGTACTTC.

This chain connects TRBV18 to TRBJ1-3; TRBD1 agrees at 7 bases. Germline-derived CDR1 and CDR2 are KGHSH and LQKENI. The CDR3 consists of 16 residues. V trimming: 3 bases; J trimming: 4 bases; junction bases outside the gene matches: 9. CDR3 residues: CASSPRDSETGNTIYF. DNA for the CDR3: TGTGCCAGCTCACCGCGGGACAGTGAAACGGGAAACACCATATATTTT.

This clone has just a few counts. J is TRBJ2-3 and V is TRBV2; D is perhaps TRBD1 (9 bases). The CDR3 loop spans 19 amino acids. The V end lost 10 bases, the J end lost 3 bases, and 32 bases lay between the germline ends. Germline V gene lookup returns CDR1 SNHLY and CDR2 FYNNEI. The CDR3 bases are TGTGCCACCAGACCGGGACAGGGATATGCTAGCGGGCTAACAGATACGCAGTATTTT. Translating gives CATRPGQGYASGLTDTQYF.

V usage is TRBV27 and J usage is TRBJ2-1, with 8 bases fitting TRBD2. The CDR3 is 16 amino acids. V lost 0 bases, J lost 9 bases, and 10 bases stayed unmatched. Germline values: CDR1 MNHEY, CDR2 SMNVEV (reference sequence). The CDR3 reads CASSLSRGLGVGEQFF. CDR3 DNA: TGTGCCAGCAGTTTATCCCGGGGACTAGGGGTCGGTGAGCAGTTCTTC.

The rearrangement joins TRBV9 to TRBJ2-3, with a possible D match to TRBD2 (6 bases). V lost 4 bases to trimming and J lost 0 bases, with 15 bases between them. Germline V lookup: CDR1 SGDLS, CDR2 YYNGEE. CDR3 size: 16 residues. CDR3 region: CASSLRDWSSTDTQYF. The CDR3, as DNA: TGTGCCAGCAGCCTACGGGACTGGTCTAGCACAGATACGCAGTATTTT.

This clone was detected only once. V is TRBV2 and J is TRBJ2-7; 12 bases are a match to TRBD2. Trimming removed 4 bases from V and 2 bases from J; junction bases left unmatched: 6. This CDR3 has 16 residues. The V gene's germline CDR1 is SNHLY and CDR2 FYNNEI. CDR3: CASSGTSGKKTYEQYF. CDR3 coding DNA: TGTGCCAGCAGTGGGACTAGCGGGAAAAAAACCTACGAGCAGTACTTC.

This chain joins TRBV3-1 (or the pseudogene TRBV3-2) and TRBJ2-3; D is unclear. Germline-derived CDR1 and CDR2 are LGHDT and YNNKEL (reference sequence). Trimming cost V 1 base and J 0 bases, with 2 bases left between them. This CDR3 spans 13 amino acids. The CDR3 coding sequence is TGTGCCAGCAGCCAAGCTAGCACAGATACGCAGTATTTT. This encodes CASSQASTDTQYF.

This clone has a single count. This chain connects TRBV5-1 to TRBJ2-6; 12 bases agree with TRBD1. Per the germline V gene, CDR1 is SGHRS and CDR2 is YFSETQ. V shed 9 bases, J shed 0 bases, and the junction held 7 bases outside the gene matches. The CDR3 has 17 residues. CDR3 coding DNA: TGCGCCACCACGGGGACAGGGGGCTACTCTGGGGCCAACGTCCTGACTTTC. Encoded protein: CATTGTGGYSGANVLTF.

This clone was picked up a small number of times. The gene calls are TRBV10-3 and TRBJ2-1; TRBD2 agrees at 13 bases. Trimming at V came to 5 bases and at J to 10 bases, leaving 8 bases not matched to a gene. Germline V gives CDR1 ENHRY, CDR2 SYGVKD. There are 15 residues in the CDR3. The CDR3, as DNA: TGTGCCATCAGTAATGCCAAGACTAGCGGGGGGGAGCAGTTCTTC. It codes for CAISNAKTSGGEQFF.

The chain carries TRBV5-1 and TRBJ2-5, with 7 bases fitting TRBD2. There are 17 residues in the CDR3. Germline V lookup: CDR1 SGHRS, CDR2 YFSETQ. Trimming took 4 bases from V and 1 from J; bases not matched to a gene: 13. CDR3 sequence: CASSPGTKRLAQETQYF. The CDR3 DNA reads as TGCGCCAGCAGCCCCGGGACTAAGCGGTTGGCCCAAGAGACCCAGTACTTC.

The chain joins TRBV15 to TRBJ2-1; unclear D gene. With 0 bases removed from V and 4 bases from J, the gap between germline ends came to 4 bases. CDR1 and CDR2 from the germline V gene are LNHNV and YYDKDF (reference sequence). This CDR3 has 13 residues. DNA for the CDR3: TGTGCCACCAGCAGAGACTCTTACAATGAGCAGTTCTTC. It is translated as CATSRDSYNEQFF.

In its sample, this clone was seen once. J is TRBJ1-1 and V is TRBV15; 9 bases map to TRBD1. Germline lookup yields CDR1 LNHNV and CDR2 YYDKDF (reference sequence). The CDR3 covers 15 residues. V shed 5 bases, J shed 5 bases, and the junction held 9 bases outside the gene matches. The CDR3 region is CATSAGQGSRTEAFF. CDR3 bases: TGTGCCACCAGCGCGGGACAGGGATCGAGGACTGAAGCTTTCTTT.

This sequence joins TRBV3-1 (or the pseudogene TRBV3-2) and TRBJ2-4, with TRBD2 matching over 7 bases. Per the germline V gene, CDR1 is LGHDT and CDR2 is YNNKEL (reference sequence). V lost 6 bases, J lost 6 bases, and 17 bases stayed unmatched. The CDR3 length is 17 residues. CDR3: CASSLSGLGTIGNIQYF. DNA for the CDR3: TGTGCCAGCAGTCTTAGCGGGTTAGGGACCATCGGAAACATTCAGTACTTC.

CDR3 protein: CATSDSTGSYNEQFF. The CDR3 bases are TGTGCCACCAGTGATTCCACCGGCTCCTACAATGAGCAGTTCTTC. This chain links TRBV24-1 with TRBJ2-1; D not certain. The germline V gene encodes CDR1 KGHDR and CDR2 SFDVKD. Trimming removed 2 bases from V and 0 bases from J, with 7 bases in between. CDR3 size: 15 residues.

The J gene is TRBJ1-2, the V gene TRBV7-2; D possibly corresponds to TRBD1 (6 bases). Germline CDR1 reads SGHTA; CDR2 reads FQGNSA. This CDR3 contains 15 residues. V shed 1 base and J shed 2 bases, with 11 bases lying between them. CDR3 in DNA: TGTGCCAGCAGCTTAGTAGGGGGTTTCAACTATGGCTACACCTTC. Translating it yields CASSLVGGFNYGYTF.

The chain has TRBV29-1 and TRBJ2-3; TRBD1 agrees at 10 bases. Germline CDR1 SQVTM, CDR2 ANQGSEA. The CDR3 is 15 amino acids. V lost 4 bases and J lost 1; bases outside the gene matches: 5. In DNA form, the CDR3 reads TGCAGCGTTGTGGGACAGGGGCGCCGCACAGATACGCAGTATTTT. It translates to CSVVGQGRRTDTQYF.

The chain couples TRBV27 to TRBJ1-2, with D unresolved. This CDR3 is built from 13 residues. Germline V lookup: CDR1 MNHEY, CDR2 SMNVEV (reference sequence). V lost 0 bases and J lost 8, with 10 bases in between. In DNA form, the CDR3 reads TGTGCCAGCAGTTTATCGGGCGGGCGAGGCTACACCTTC. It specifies CASSLSGGRGYTF.

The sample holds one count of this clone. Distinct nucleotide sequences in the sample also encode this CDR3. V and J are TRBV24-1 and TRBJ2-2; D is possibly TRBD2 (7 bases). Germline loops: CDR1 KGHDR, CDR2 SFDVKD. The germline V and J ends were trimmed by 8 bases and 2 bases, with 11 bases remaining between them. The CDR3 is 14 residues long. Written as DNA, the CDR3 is TGTGCCACCATGGGGGGGCTCAACACCGGGGAGCTGTTTTTT. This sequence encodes CATMGGLNTGELFF.

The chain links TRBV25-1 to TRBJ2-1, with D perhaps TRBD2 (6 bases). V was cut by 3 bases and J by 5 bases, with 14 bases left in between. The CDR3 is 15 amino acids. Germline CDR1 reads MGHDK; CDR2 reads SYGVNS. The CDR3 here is CASSDWGETNNEQFF. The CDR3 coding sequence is TGTGCCAGCAGTGATTGGGGGGAAACCAACAATGAGCAGTTCTTC. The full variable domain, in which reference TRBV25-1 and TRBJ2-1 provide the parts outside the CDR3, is EADIYQTPRYLVIGTGKKITLECSQTMGHDKMYWYQQDPGMELHLIHYSYGVNSTEKGDLSSESTVSRIRTEHFPLTLESARPSHTSQYLCASSDWGETNNEQFFGPGTRLTVL.

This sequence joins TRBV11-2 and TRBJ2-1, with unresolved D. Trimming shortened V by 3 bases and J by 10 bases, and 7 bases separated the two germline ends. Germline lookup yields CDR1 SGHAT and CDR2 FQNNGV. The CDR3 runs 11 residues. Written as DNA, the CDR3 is TGTGCCAGCAGCTTGAGAACCGAGCAGTTCTTC. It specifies CASSLRTEQFF.

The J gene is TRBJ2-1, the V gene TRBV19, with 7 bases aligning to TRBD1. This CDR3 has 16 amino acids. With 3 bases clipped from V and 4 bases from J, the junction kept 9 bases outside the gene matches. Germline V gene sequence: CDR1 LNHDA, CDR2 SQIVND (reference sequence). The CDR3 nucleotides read TGTGCCAGTAGTATTTCCCCCACAGGGGCATACAATGAGCAGTTCTTC. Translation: CASSISPTGAYNEQFF.

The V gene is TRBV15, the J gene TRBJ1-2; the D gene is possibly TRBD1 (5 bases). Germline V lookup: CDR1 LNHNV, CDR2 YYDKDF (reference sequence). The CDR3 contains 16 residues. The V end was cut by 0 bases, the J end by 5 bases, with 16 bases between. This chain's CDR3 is CATSREGVRGNYGYTF. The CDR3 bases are TGTGCCACCAGCAGAGAAGGAGTTAGGGGCAATTATGGCTACACCTTC.

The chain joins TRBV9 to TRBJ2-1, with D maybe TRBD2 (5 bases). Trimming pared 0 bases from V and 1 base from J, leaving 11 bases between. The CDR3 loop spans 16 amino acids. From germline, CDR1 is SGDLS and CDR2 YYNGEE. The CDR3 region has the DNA TGTGCCAGCAGCGTAGGGATCGAGGGATCCTACAATGAGCAGTTCTTC. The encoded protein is CASSVGIEGSYNEQFF.